Below are 20 T cell receptor beta chains sequenced from a single sample in a study of blood T cell repertoires in COVID-19. Method: immunoSEQ multiplex PCR; TCRdb's copy keeps in-frame clones and lacks some. The sample holds some 130,000 clones; 88% are singletons and the top ten take over 9%. Input material: peripheral blood. All receptors derive from a man aged 50 to 60 with acute or convalescent COVID-19.

The rearrangement links TRBV18 to TRBJ1-5; 9 bases align to TRBD1. Germline trimming cut 1 base from V and 3 bases from J; bases unmatched to any gene: 10. The CDR3 loop spans 18 amino acids. Germline CDR1 reads KGHSH; CDR2 reads LQKENI. For the CDR3, the DNA is TGTGCCAGCTCACCACTGGACAGGGGAGGGGCCTTCAATCAGCCCCAGCATTTT. Amino acids: CASSPLDRGGAFNQPQHF.

V usage is TRBV14 and J usage is TRBJ1-2; D ambiguous. Per germline, CDR1 SGHDN and CDR2 FVKESK. V lost 3 bases, J lost 7 bases, and 9 bases lay in between. This CDR3 comprises 12 residues. The CDR3 DNA reads TGTGCCAGCAGCCAGTCAGGTGGTGGCTACACCTTC. Protein product: CASSQSGGGYTF.

This chain joins TRBV4-2 and TRBJ1-6; 7 bases match TRBD1. V trimming: 0 bases; J trimming: 10 bases; junction bases outside the gene matches: 12. The CDR3 has 17 amino acids. Germline V gives CDR1 LGHNA, CDR2 YNFKEQ. The chain's CDR3 is CASSQDIAGGLPSPLHF. The CDR3 region has the DNA TGTGCCAGCAGCCAAGATATTGCAGGGGGATTACCCTCACCCCTCCACTTT.

The chain couples TRBV6-2 or TRBV6-3 to TRBJ1-3; unclear D gene. This CDR3 contains 17 residues. Trimming cost V 3 bases and J 0 bases, with 15 bases left between them. Germline lookup yields CDR1 MNHEY and CDR2 SVGEGT. The CDR3 here is CASSYSGTIYSGNTIYF. The CDR3 DNA is TGTGCCAGCAGTTATTCAGGAACGATCTACTCTGGAAACACCATATATTTT.

The chain couples TRBV6-5 to TRBJ1-4, with D unresolved. This CDR3 has 14 residues. V was trimmed by 7 bases and J by 8 bases, leaving 17 bases between them. Germline CDR1 reads MNHEY; CDR2 reads SVGAGI. The CDR3 region has the DNA TGTGCCAGCATAGCTAGGTCTTTAAACGAAAAACTGTTTTTT. Its protein is CASIARSLNEKLFF.

The chain employs TRBV11-1 and TRBJ1-5; D may be TRBD1 (5 bases). Trimming shortened V by 3 bases and J by 7 bases, and 10 bases separated the two germline ends. The germline V gene has CDR1 SGHAT and CDR2 FQDESV (reference sequence). The CDR3 length is 13 residues. The CDR3 sequence: CASSLQGGQPQHF. The CDR3, as DNA: TGTGCCAGCAGCTTGCAGGGAGGACAGCCCCAGCATTTT.

The V gene is TRBV4-1, the J gene TRBJ2-3; D is unresolved. V was shortened by 1 base and J by 2 bases, with 4 bases between the two germline ends. Germline lookup yields CDR1 MGHRA and CDR2 YSYEKL. This CDR3 contains 13 residues. CDR3 DNA: TGCGCCAGCAGCCAAGCCAACACAGATACGCAGTATTTT. Its protein product is CASSQANTDTQYF.

This chain links TRBV5-4 with TRBJ1-2, with 7 bases matching TRBD1. The CDR3 loop spans 15 amino acids. Germline CDR1 reads SGHNT; CDR2 reads YYREEE (reference sequence). V lost 4 bases and J lost 2; bases outside the gene matches: 8. The CDR3 protein is CASSSYRGDNYGYTF. In DNA form, the CDR3 reads TGTGCCAGCAGCAGCTACAGGGGAGACAACTATGGCTACACCTTC.

In this sample, this clone turned up a few times. V usage is TRBV29-1 and J usage is TRBJ1-2; D not resolved. Deletions cut 6 bases from V and 5 bases from J, with 10 bases between. The CDR3 is made up of 11 amino acids. Germline CDR1 and CDR2: SQVTM and ANQGSEA. The CDR3 DNA follows: TGCAGCGTCTACGGGTCATATGGCTACACCTTC. Protein sequence: CSVYGSYGYTF.

The chain has TRBV5-1 and TRBJ1-1, with D unresolved. V lost 4 bases, J lost 1 base, and 14 bases lay in between. CDR3 length: 15 residues. Germline loops: CDR1 SGHRS, CDR2 YFSETQ. CDR3 sequence (DNA): TGCGCCAGCAGCCCCCGGCCGGAGACGAACACTGAAGCTTTCTTT. This codes for CASSPRPETNTEAFF.

Comments on this clone: The sample has other DNA sequences that encode this CDR3 too. This rearrangement joins TRBV10-3 to TRBJ2-1; 12 bases match TRBD2. There are 14 residues in the CDR3. With V trimmed by 4 bases and J by 5 bases, 0 bases remained unmatched. Germline CDR1 and CDR2: ENHRY and SYGVKD. CDR3 nucleotide sequence: TGTGCCATCAGTGGGACTAGCGGGGACAATGAGCAGTTCTTC. It specifies CAISGTSGDNEQFF.

CDR3 nucleotides: TGTGCCAGCGGGTCCGGGGTCAATGAAAAACTGTTTTTT. Amino acid sequence: CASGSGVNEKLFF. The V gene is TRBV12-3 or TRBV12-4, the J gene TRBJ1-4; D gene uncertain. Trimming took off 8 bases at V and 5 bases at J, with 12 bases between the two ends. The CDR3 extends over 13 amino acids.

This chain uses TRBV18 with TRBJ2-7, with unresolved D. V was trimmed by 2 bases and J by 3 bases, leaving 17 bases between them. The CDR3 contains 16 residues. The germline gives CDR1 KGHSH, CDR2 LQKENI. CDR3 sequence (DNA): TGTGCCAGCTCACCAGTGATGGCCAATCCAAACTACGAGCAGTACTTC. Its translation: CASSPVMANPNYEQYF.

The rearrangement joins TRBV9 to TRBJ2-5; 10 bases fit TRBD2. Germline loops: CDR1 SGDLS, CDR2 YYNGEE. J gave up 4 bases and V 4 bases, and 10 bases lay outside the gene matches. This CDR3 has 16 residues. The CDR3 spells CASSFGVTSGRETQYF. CDR3 DNA sequence: TGTGCCAGCAGCTTCGGGGTGACTAGCGGGCGAGAGACCCAGTACTTC.

This clone came up once. The chain links TRBV28 to TRBJ2-7; unclear D gene. V was shortened by 8 bases and J by 7 bases, with 18 bases between the two germline ends. The CDR3 is 13 residues long. Germline V lookup: CDR1 MDHEN, CDR2 SYDVKM. The CDR3 coding sequence is TGTGCCAGCGAAACCCTCTGGAGTGGAGAGCAGTACTTC. As protein: CASETLWSGEQYF. The variable domain in full, with the rest retrieved from reference TRBV28 and TRBJ2-7, is DVKVTQSSRYLVKRTGEKVFLECVQDMDHENMFWYRQDPGLGLRLIYFSYDVKMKEKGDIPEGYSVSREKKERFSLILESASTNQTSMYLCASETLWSGEQYFGPGTRLTVT.

The V gene is TRBV15, the J gene TRBJ2-7; the match to TRBD1 covers 8 bases. J gave up 5 bases and V 0 bases, and 6 bases lay outside the gene matches. The CDR3 is 15 residues long. The germline CDR1 and CDR2 sequences are LNHNV and YYDKDF (reference sequence). The CDR3 DNA reads TGTGCCACCAGCAGAGAGGACAGGGATAGGAACGAGCAGTACTTC. It is translated as CATSREDRDRNEQYF.

The sample holds one count of this clone. This rearrangement joins TRBV4-2 to TRBJ1-2, with TRBD1 as a possible D gene (6 bases). Looked up from germline, CDR1 is LGHNA and CDR2 is YNFKEQ. The CDR3 runs to 16 residues. V lost 0 bases and J lost 8, with 19 bases in between. The CDR3 region has the DNA TGTGCCAGCAGCCAAGATGATGGGACACCGGCAAGGGGCTACACCTTC. This translates into CASSQDDGTPARGYTF.

The chain is built from TRBV3-1 (or the pseudogene TRBV3-2) and TRBJ1-6; D is unclear. This CDR3 comprises 13 residues. Germline values: CDR1 LGHDT, CDR2 YNNKEL (reference sequence). V was pared by 0 bases and J by 10 bases, with 7 bases between. CDR3 sequence: CASSQDAESPLHF. As DNA, the CDR3 is TGTGCCAGCAGCCAAGATGCGGAATCACCCCTCCACTTT.

The rearrangement uses TRBV9 and TRBJ1-2, with D possibly TRBD1 on 5 matching bases. The V end was cut by 4 bases, the J end by 5 bases, with 15 bases between. Germline CDR1 SGDLS, CDR2 YYNGEE. The length of the CDR3 is 14 residues. The CDR3, as DNA: TGTGCCAGCAGCCCTGGGGGACTTCAGTATGGCTACACCTTC. It encodes CASSPGGLQYGYTF.

In this sample, this clone turned up once. The chain has TRBV29-1 and TRBJ1-4, with D possibly matching TRBD1 (5 bases). The germline V gene encodes CDR1 SQVTM and CDR2 ANQGSEA. CDR3 length equals 13 residues. Trimming took off 2 bases at V and 10 bases at J, with 14 bases between the two ends. DNA of the CDR3: TGCAGCGTTGAACCCCCGGGGGGTCTAAAACTGTTTTTT. This gives the protein CSVEPPGGLKLFF.